This T cell receptor (beta chain) appears in the sequencing data of a study of T cells after yellow fever vaccination. TCRdb re-analysed the 5' RACE reads in MiXCR, keeping a single row per CDR3 protein. Counted here are approximately 160,000 distinct CDR3 sequences, around 9.7% occurring once; the ten biggest clones make up under 40%. This clonotype was found a few times. Looked up from germline, CDR1 is MGHDK and CDR2 is SYGVNS. V lost 7 bases, J lost 10 bases, and 13 bases lay in between. The CDR3 runs 11 residues. The sample was CD8+ T cells sorted from PBMCs, taken 45 days after the yellow fever booster vaccination. This clonotype was obtained from a man aged 18 to 35 who received the YFV17D yellow fever vaccine. The J gene is TRBJ1-2, the V gene TRBV25-1; D not certain. The CDR3: CASTGGRDYTF. The DNA for the CDR3 is TGTGCCAGCACGGGCGGGAGGGACTACACCTTC.